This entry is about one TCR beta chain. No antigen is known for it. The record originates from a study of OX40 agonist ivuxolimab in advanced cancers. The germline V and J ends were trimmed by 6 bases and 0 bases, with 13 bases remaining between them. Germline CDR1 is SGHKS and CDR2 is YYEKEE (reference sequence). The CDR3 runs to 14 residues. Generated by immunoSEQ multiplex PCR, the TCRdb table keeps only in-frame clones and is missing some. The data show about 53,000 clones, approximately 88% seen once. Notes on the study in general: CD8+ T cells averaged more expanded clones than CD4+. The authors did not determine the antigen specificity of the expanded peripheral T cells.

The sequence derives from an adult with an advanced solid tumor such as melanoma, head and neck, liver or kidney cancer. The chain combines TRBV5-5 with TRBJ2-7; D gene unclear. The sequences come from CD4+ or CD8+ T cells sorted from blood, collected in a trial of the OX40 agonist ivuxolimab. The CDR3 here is CASIRHTSSYEQYF. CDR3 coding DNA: TGTGCCAGCATCAGACACACCAGCTCCTACGAGCAGTACTTC.